This section outlines one TCR beta chain sequence together with its context. The antigen is not known. The data originate from a study of CD8+ T cells in alopecia areata. Study results and caveats: Resident alphabeta T cells of normal skin are also sequenced in scalp samples. Greater clonality was observed in lesional scalp samples, especially alopecia totalis/universalis, versus normal scalp. Whereas mice showed it more clearly, TCR sharing across patients was murkier, possibly because of HLA.

Extracted from the samples, RNA was reverse transcribed into cDNA to serve as the sequencing template. Sequencing was performed with immunoSEQ multiplex PCR; in TCRdb, only in-frame clones are kept and a portion is missing. The repertoire includes around 110,000 clones, less than 90% of them detected once, and around 25% sits in the top ten. The sample's treatment: oral pan-JAK inhibitor, 5-10 mg twice daily. PBMCs yielded sorted CD4+ and CD8+ T cells. With 4 bases removed from V and 3 bases from J, the gap between germline ends came to 9 bases. CDR3 length: 14 residues. This TCR derives from a human donor with alopecia areata. The chain links TRBV23-1 to TRBJ1-4; D remains unclear. TRBV23-1 is annotated as an ORF whose role is uncertain. The material sequenced was CD8+ T cells sorted from blood, taken at week 24, from a patient treated with tofacitinib. CDR3 in amino acids: CASSPPGSNEKLFF. CDR3 nucleotides: TGCGCCAGCAGTCCCCCCGGGTCTAATGAAAAACTGTTTTTT.